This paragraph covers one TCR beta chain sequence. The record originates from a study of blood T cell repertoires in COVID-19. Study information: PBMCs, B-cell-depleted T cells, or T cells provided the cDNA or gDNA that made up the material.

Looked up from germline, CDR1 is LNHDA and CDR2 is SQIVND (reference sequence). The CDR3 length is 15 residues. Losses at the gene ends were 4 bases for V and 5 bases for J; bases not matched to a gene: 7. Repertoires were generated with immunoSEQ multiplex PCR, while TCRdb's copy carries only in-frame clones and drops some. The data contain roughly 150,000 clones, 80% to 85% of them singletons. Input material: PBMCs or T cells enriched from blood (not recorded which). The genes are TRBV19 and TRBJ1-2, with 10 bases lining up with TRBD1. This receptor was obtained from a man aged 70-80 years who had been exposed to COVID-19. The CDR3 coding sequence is TGTGCCAGTAGTAGAGGGACAGGGGCACTTTATGGCTACACCTTC. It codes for CASSRGTGALYGYTF.